Following are 21 T cell receptor beta chains from one sample sequenced in a study of blood T cell repertoires in COVID-19. Only in-frame clones appear in the TCRdb table, and some are missing; sequencing was by immunoSEQ multiplex PCR. Of 140,000 to 150,000 clones in the sample, 88% are singletons; the top ten hold 1.7%. Sequencing was done on a sample of peripheral blood. These receptors were obtained from a woman in her fifties or sixties with acute or convalescent COVID-19.

This clone was seen once. This sequence joins TRBV6-1 and TRBJ1-1, with 7 bases matching TRBD1. CDR3 size: 12 residues. V was clipped by 5 bases and J by 10 bases; unmatched bases: 7. Germline CDR1 MNHNS, CDR2 SASEGT. DNA for the CDR3: TGTGCCAGCAGTCCCGGAGAGGGGGCAGCTTTCTTT. This encodes CASSPGEGAAFF.

This clone was counted once. The V and J genes are TRBV19 and TRBJ1-2, with D unresolved. CDR3 length: 15 amino acids. Between the trimmed V and J ends, which lost 5 bases and 7 bases, there was a span of 20 bases. Germline values: CDR1 LNHDA, CDR2 SQIVND (reference sequence). The CDR3 bases are TGTGCCAGTAGTCTTGAGGGAGGATTGTCGGGTGGCTACACCTTC. Encoded protein: CASSLEGGLSGGYTF.

The chain combines TRBV7-9 with TRBJ1-3, with 9 bases lining up with TRBD1. From germline, CDR1 is SEHNR and CDR2 FQNEAQ (reference sequence). The V and J ends lost 5 bases and 0 bases, in that order; junction bases with no gene match: 2. This CDR3 is 15 amino acids long. Here the CDR3 DNA reads TGTGCCAGCAGCCCACAGGGGGCCTCTGGAAACACCATATATTTT. It encodes CASSPQGASGNTIYF.

The chain couples TRBV12-3 or TRBV12-4 to TRBJ2-7; D gene ambiguous. V dropped 5 bases and J dropped 4 bases, with 6 bases sitting between them. This CDR3 is 11 amino acids long. CDR3 protein: CASSLLYEQYF. In DNA, the CDR3 is TGTGCCAGCAGTCTCCTTTACGAGCAGTACTTC.

The gene calls are TRBV6-5 and TRBJ1-4; TRBD1 aligns across 8 bases. This CDR3 has 15 amino acids. Trimming at V came to 6 bases and at J to 8 bases, leaving 11 bases not matched to a gene. The germline gives CDR1 MNHEY, CDR2 SVGAGI. The CDR3 reads CASRAHTGGEEKLFF. CDR3 DNA sequence: TGTGCCAGCAGGGCACATACAGGGGGGGAGGAAAAACTGTTTTTT.

V and J are TRBV3-1 (or the pseudogene TRBV3-2) and TRBJ2-1; 9 bases match TRBD2. The CDR3 loop spans 14 amino acids. With V trimmed by 7 bases and J by 8 bases, 9 bases remained unmatched. In germline, CDR1 is LGHDT, CDR2 YNNKEL (reference sequence). CDR3 nucleotide sequence: TGTGCCAGCACCGCGGGGGGGCCAGTTGATGAGCAGTTCTTC. Translating it yields CASTAGGPVDEQFF.

The CDR3: CASSLALAAYNSPLHF. CDR3 nucleotide sequence: TGTGCCAGCAGCTTAGCGTTGGCAGCCTATAATTCACCCCTCCACTTT. This chain connects TRBV7-6 to TRBJ1-6; D is ambiguous. Trimming left V 0 bases short and J 2 bases short, with 8 bases between. CDR1 and CDR2 from the germline V gene are SGHVS and FNYEAQ. There are 16 residues in the CDR3.

The chain employs TRBV6-1 and TRBJ2-5, with TRBD1 identical over 8 bases. The germline V gene has CDR1 MNHNS and CDR2 SASEGT. CDR3 length: 15 residues. The J segment lost 5 bases and the V segment lost 3 bases, leaving 8 bases of the junction unmatched. CDR3 bases: TGTGCCAGCAGTGACAGGGGGCACACGAGGGAGACCCAGTACTTC. Its protein is CASSDRGHTRETQYF.

The V and J genes are TRBV5-4 and TRBJ2-5; 8 bases fit TRBD2. V dropped 0 bases and J dropped 0; count of bases not matched to a gene: 1. Germline V CDR1 and CDR2: SGHNT, YYREEE (reference sequence). The CDR3 sequence is 15 residues long. CDR3: CASSLGGGYQETQYF. The CDR3 DNA sequence: TGTGCCAGCAGCTTGGGCGGGGGGTACCAAGAGACCCAGTACTTC.

This chain links TRBV10-1 with TRBJ1-3; 9 bases fit TRBD1. The J segment lost 7 bases and the V segment lost 6 bases, leaving 7 bases of the junction unmatched. Germline V gives CDR1 WNHNN, CDR2 SYGVQD (reference sequence). CDR3 length: 14 amino acids. CDR3 amino acids: CASSAQTGGNTIYF. DNA for the CDR3: TGCGCCAGCAGCGCCCAAACAGGGGGCAACACCATATATTTT.

This clone was counted a few times. The chain uses TRBV12-3 or TRBV12-4 and TRBJ1-1; D unclear. V was pared by 6 bases and J by 4 bases, with 12 bases between. This CDR3 spans 13 amino acids. The CDR3 DNA sequence: TGTGCCAGCAGGTTTTCTCGGGGCACTGAAGCTTTCTTT. Translating gives CASRFSRGTEAFF.

CDR3: CATSDSGQGSHQPQHF. The CDR3 region has the DNA TGTGCCACCAGTGACTCGGGACAGGGCTCCCATCAGCCCCAGCATTTT. This rearrangement joins TRBV24-1 to TRBJ1-5; 9 bases align to TRBD1. V shed 4 bases, J shed 5 bases, and the junction held 8 bases outside the gene matches. Germline loops: CDR1 KGHDR, CDR2 SFDVKD. This CDR3 is built from 16 residues.

The chain recombines TRBV12-3 or TRBV12-4 with TRBJ1-2, with D unclear. This CDR3 is built from 13 residues. Trimming took 3 bases from V and 1 from J, leaving 6 bases between them. The CDR3, as DNA: TGTGCCAGCAGTTTTTCAGTTAACTATGGCTACACCTTC. Translated: CASSFSVNYGYTF.

Only a few counts were recorded for this clone. The rearrangement links TRBV3-1 (or the pseudogene TRBV3-2) to TRBJ2-2; D gene uncertain. CDR3 size: 13 residues. Germline V gene data show CDR1 as LGHDT and CDR2 as YNNKEL (reference sequence). The V end was cut by 4 bases, the J end by 6 bases, with 9 bases between. In DNA form, the CDR3 reads TGTGCCAGCAGCCGAGTTGAGGCCGGGGAGCTGTTTTTT. Translation gives CASSRVEAGELFF.

The V call is TRBV4-2, the J call TRBJ1-1, with TRBD1 as a possible D gene (5 bases). V lost 0 bases to trimming and J lost 6 bases, with 5 bases between them. The CDR3 totals 12 residues. CDR1 LGHNA and CDR2 YNFKEQ come from the germline V gene. The CDR3 region is CASSQDRAEAFF. The CDR3 DNA reads TGTGCCAGCAGCCAAGACAGGGCTGAAGCTTTCTTT.

V and J are TRBV27 and TRBJ1-5, with D maybe TRBD1 (5 bases). CDR1 and CDR2 (germline): MNHEY, SMNVEV (reference sequence). The V gene lost 5 bases and the J gene lost 7 bases, with 15 bases spanning the gap. This CDR3 has 14 residues. CDR3 nucleotides: TGTGCCAGCAGTCCTGTCTACAGGAACCAGCCCCAGCATTTT. Residues: CASSPVYRNQPQHF.

CDR3 sequence (DNA): TGTGCCAGCAGTTACTCGAGCGGAGTGGGCAATGAGCAGTTCTTC. The encoded protein is CASSYSSGVGNEQFF. This chain uses TRBV6-5 with TRBJ2-1; the D gene is possibly TRBD2 (5 bases). The CDR3 runs to 15 residues. V shed 0 bases and J shed 6 bases, with 12 bases lying between them. CDR1 and CDR2 (germline): MNHEY, SVGAGI.

The gene calls are TRBV28 and TRBJ2-5, with D possibly matching TRBD2 (6 bases). The CDR3 sequence is 13 residues long. In germline, CDR1 is MDHEN, CDR2 SYDVKM. The V end was cut by 6 bases, the J end by 5 bases, with 13 bases between. CDR3 DNA sequence: TGTGCCAGCAGCCCGACTAGTTGGGAGACCCAGTACTTC. Translated, it gives CASSPTSWETQYF.

The V and J genes are TRBV19 and TRBJ2-7, with D possibly TRBD2 on 5 matching bases. Germline values: CDR1 LNHDA, CDR2 SQIVND (reference sequence). Trimming removed 7 bases at V and 0 bases at J, with 22 bases between. The CDR3 length is 17 residues. The CDR3 protein is CASTCTREGTGSYEQYF. For the CDR3, the DNA is TGTGCCAGTACGTGTACGCGAGAGGGAACCGGCTCCTACGAGCAGTACTTC.

CDR3 protein: CASSSSVLGNQPQHF. CDR3 bases: TGTGCCAGCAGTTCATCCGTGTTAGGCAATCAGCCCCAGCATTTT. The chain couples TRBV6-5 to TRBJ1-5, with D unclear. Germline CDR1 reads MNHEY; CDR2 reads SVGAGI. The CDR3 has 15 residues. V dropped 4 bases and J dropped 2 bases, with 12 bases sitting between them.

This clone was counted a single time. In nucleotides, the CDR3 is TGTGCCAGCAGTGACATGGAGAATTCACCCCTCCACTTT. Translation gives CASSDMENSPLHF. The rearrangement joins TRBV6-4 to TRBJ1-6; D unclear. This CDR3 has 13 amino acids. From germline, CDR1 is MRHNA and CDR2 SNTAGT. Trimming removed 2 bases at V and 7 bases at J, with 6 bases between.